The 29 T cell receptor beta chains given below trace back to one sample, sequenced in a study of technical replicates of blood from several donors (dated by TCRdb to about 2017). The method behind the library was the immunoSEQ multiplex PCR assay. The clones in this table, taken by TCRdb from immuneACCESS, are in-frame only. Not every clone is retained; where verified, under half of the shortfall comes from an unresolved V gene, and the cause of the rest is unknown. The sample data list over 70,000 clones, and 95% of these were observed just once. Together, the top ten hold 0.3% to 0.35% of the sample. Sequenced material: T cells isolated from PBMCs. These receptors were obtained from a human donor in good health.

The chain uses TRBV30 and TRBJ2-7, with D tentatively TRBD2 (6 bases). Per germline, CDR1 GTSNPN and CDR2 SVGIG (reference sequence). The CDR3 is made up of 14 amino acids. Trimming pared 3 bases from V and 6 bases from J, leaving 18 bases between. This CDR3 is CAWSFINGRSEQYF. For the CDR3, the DNA is TGTGCCTGGAGCTTCATTAACGGGAGATCCGAGCAGTACTTC.

This chain joins TRBV15 and TRBJ1-1; D is unresolved. This CDR3 is built from 14 residues. CDR1 and CDR2 (germline): LNHNV, YYDKDF (reference sequence). The germline V and J ends were trimmed by 1 base and 0 bases, with 6 bases remaining between them. The CDR3 region is CATSRVFLNTEAFF. The CDR3 DNA follows: TGTGCCACCAGCAGAGTCTTTCTGAACACTGAAGCTTTCTTT.

The V call is TRBV7-2, the J call TRBJ2-7, with D perhaps TRBD1 (6 bases). Germline V gene sequence: CDR1 SGHTA, CDR2 FQGNSA. V lost 6 bases and J lost 2, with 11 bases in between. The CDR3 is 13 amino acids. The CDR3 DNA follows: TGTGCCAGCAGTCCAGGGGACACCTACGAGCAGTACTTC. This sequence encodes CASSPGDTYEQYF.

V and J are TRBV7-3 and TRBJ2-6; 10 bases align to TRBD1. The CDR3 is made up of 16 amino acids. Unmatched junction bases numbered 0, after V lost 2 bases and J lost 2 bases. Germline CDR1 is SGHTA and CDR2 is FQGTGA. This CDR3 is CASSLGTGAGANVLTF. CDR3 bases: TGTGCCAGCAGCTTAGGGACAGGGGCTGGGGCCAACGTCCTGACTTTC.

This clone was picked up one time. V gene TRBV7-2 combines with J gene TRBJ1-2, with a weak D call TRBD1 (6 bases). Trimming cost V 4 bases and J 7 bases, with 16 bases left between them. This CDR3 region has 14 residues. The germline gives CDR1 SGHTA, CDR2 FQGNSA. The CDR3 DNA reads TGTGCCAGCAGCTCAGGGGAGAGTCTTGGTGGCTACACCTTC. This gives the protein CASSSGESLGGYTF.

This clone was observed a handful of times. The chain links TRBV30 to TRBJ2-5, with 10 bases that match TRBD2. This CDR3 is 14 amino acids long. Germline V gene lookup returns CDR1 GTSNPN and CDR2 SVGIG (reference sequence). The J segment lost 5 bases and the V segment lost 2 bases, leaving 5 bases of the junction unmatched. The CDR3 DNA reads TGTGCCTGGAGTATAATTAGCGGGGGGGAGACCCAGTACTTC. Encoded protein: CAWSIISGGETQYF.

The chain couples TRBV29-1 to TRBJ2-5, with TRBD2 as a possible D gene (6 bases). The CDR3 covers 14 residues. V was cut by 2 bases and J by 1 base, with 11 bases left in between. Germline assignment: CDR1 SQVTM and CDR2 ANQGSEA. CDR3 DNA sequence: TGCAGCGTTGAATGGTGGCGGGGCCAAGAGACCCAGTACTTC. Its protein product is CSVEWWRGQETQYF.

This chain uses TRBV5-1 with TRBJ1-1; 7 bases line up with TRBD1. The trim removed 4 bases at V and 1 base at J, leaving 4 bases unmatched. Germline CDR1 reads SGHRS; CDR2 reads YFSETQ. CDR3 length: 14 residues. The CDR3 region is CASSPGQTNTEAFF. The CDR3 nucleotides read TGCGCCAGCAGCCCGGGACAGACGAACACTGAAGCTTTCTTT.

The rearrangement joins TRBV2 to TRBJ2-3, with 13 bases aligning to TRBD2. The CDR3 runs 16 residues. The J segment lost 4 bases and the V segment lost 6 bases, leaving 7 bases of the junction unmatched. Germline CDR1 and CDR2: SNHLY and FYNNEI. CDR3 in DNA: TGTGCCAGCAGGAGGACTAGCGGGAGTAGAGCAGATACGCAGTATTTT. This codes for CASRRTSGSRADTQYF.

The genes are TRBV2 and TRBJ1-1; 8 positions agree with TRBD1. Per germline, CDR1 SNHLY and CDR2 FYNNEI. V shed 9 bases and J 4 bases; nucleotides not matched to a gene: 7. The CDR3 totals 13 residues. The CDR3 DNA is TGTGCCAGGACTGGACAGGGACCCACTGAAGCTTTCTTT. This encodes CARTGQGPTEAFF. The full variable domain, in which reference TRBV2 and TRBJ1-1 provide the parts outside the CDR3, is EPEVTQTPSHQVTQMGQEVILRCVPISNHLYFYWYRQILGQKVEFLVSFYNNEISEKSEIFDDQFSVERPDGSNFTLKIRSTKLEDSAMYFCARTGQGPTEAFFGQGTRLTVV.

The chain is built from TRBV4-2 and TRBJ2-5; the match to TRBD2 covers 11 bases. This CDR3 region has 14 residues. CDR1 LGHNA and CDR2 YNFKEQ come from the germline V gene. After removal of 5 bases from V and 4 bases from J, the junction contained 3 bases not matched to a gene. The CDR3 sequence: CASSLLAGVETQYF. CDR3 in DNA: TGTGCCAGCAGCTTACTAGCGGGAGTAGAGACCCAGTACTTC.

V gene TRBV6-1 combines with J gene TRBJ1-5; no definite D call. Deletions cut 11 bases from V and 0 bases from J, with 11 bases between. The germline gives CDR1 MNHNS, CDR2 SASEGT. CDR3 length: 13 residues. The CDR3 spells CAGAVSSNQPQHF. The CDR3 nucleotides are TGTGCCGGAGCAGTCAGTAGCAATCAGCCCCAGCATTTT.

For this clone: Other DNA sequences within the sample encode an identical CDR3. This rearrangement joins TRBV30 to TRBJ1-2; weak D call: TRBD1 (5 bases). V was trimmed by 0 bases and J by 7 bases, leaving 9 bases between them. The germline V gene has CDR1 GTSNPN and CDR2 SVGIG (reference sequence). The CDR3 covers 12 residues. The CDR3 protein is CAWSVGGGGYTF. In DNA, the CDR3 is TGTGCCTGGAGTGTAGGCGGGGGTGGCTACACCTTC.

This chain uses TRBV7-2 with TRBJ2-3, with 8 bases lining up with TRBD2. Germline V lookup: CDR1 SGHTA, CDR2 FQGNSA. This CDR3 has 17 amino acids. With V trimmed by 1 base and J by 1 base, 7 bases remained unmatched. The CDR3 sequence: CASSLGLGSGGTDTQYF. The DNA of the CDR3 is TGTGCCAGCAGCTTAGGCTTAGGTAGCGGGGGCACAGATACGCAGTATTTT.

The CDR3 DNA reads as TGTGCCTGGAGTGGGGGGCCGGAGCTCGGCTACACCTTC. Amino acids: CAWSGGPELGYTF. The chain couples TRBV30 to TRBJ1-2; maybe TRBD1 (6 bases). Germline values: CDR1 GTSNPN, CDR2 SVGIG (reference sequence). The CDR3 loop spans 13 amino acids. Trimming shortened V by 1 base and J by 8 bases, and 14 bases separated the two germline ends.

The count of this clone is one. The genes are TRBV5-1 and TRBJ1-2, with D uncertain. Per germline, CDR1 SGHRS and CDR2 YFSETQ. The CDR3 has 13 residues. Trimming removed 3 bases from V and 1 base from J, with 7 bases in between. In DNA form, the CDR3 reads TGCGCCAGCAGCTCCGACAATAACTATGGCTACACCTTC. Amino acids: CASSSDNNYGYTF.

The chain joins TRBV27 to TRBJ2-7; weak D call: TRBD1 (6 bases). Germline assignment: CDR1 MNHEY and CDR2 SMNVEV (reference sequence). V shed 3 bases and J shed 3 bases, with 12 bases lying between them. The CDR3 length is 14 residues. The CDR3 region is CASSLGHPNYEQYF. The CDR3 coding sequence is TGTGCCAGCAGTTTGGGACACCCTAACTACGAGCAGTACTTC.

V and J are TRBV4-1 and TRBJ1-1; possibly TRBD1 for D (5 bases). Between the trimmed V and J ends, which lost 4 bases and 2 bases, there was a span of 11 bases. There are 14 residues in the CDR3. The germline CDR1 and CDR2 sequences are MGHRA and YSYEKL. In DNA, the CDR3 is TGCGCCAGCAGCCCCTACACAGGTAACACTGAAGCTTTCTTT. It specifies CASSPYTGNTEAFF.

The chain is built from TRBV6-5 and TRBJ2-2; D perhaps matches TRBD2 (5 bases). Trimming shortened V by 2 bases and J by 6 bases, and 7 bases separated the two germline ends. In germline, CDR1 is MNHEY, CDR2 SVGAGI. The CDR3 is 13 residues long. The DNA of the CDR3 is TGTGCCAGCAGTTACCCGGGGTCCGGGGAGCTGTTTTTT. It is translated as CASSYPGSGELFF.

J is TRBJ1-1 and V is TRBV27; tentatively, D is TRBD1 (5 bases). The V end was cut by 2 bases, the J end by 5 bases, with 12 bases between. The V gene's germline CDR1 is MNHEY and CDR2 SMNVEV (reference sequence). The CDR3 sequence is 14 residues long. CDR3 coding DNA: TGTGCCAGCAGTTTAGGGGCCGGTGGGACTGAAGCTTTCTTT. Encoded protein: CASSLGAGGTEAFF.

CDR3 sequence reads: CAIRAHSDEQYF. In DNA form, the CDR3 reads TGTGCCATCAGAGCCCACTCGGACGAGCAGTACTTC. V gene TRBV10-3 combines with J gene TRBJ2-7, with D unclear. This CDR3 region has 12 residues. The V gene's germline CDR1 is ENHRY and CDR2 SYGVKD. V lost 6 bases, J lost 5 bases, and 11 bases lay in between.

The rearrangement links TRBV19 to TRBJ1-5, with D hard to call. This CDR3 spans 15 amino acids. V lost 10 bases and J 0 bases, leaving 16 bases between the germline ends. CDR1 is LNHDA, CDR2 SQIVND, per germline (reference sequence). CDR3 loop: CATRVSGNSNQPQHF. As DNA, the CDR3 is TGTGCCACCCGGGTTTCGGGGAATAGCAATCAGCCCCAGCATTTT.

The CDR3 loop reads CASGLDNSYEQYF. The CDR3 DNA sequence: TGTGCTAGTGGTTTAGACAACTCCTACGAGCAGTACTTC. The chain employs TRBV12-5 and TRBJ2-7; D gene uncertain. The CDR3 is 13 amino acids. Germline CDR1 reads LGHNT; CDR2 reads FRNRAP. Trimming took off 3 bases at V and 0 bases at J, with 6 bases between the two ends.

The chain employs TRBV10-3 and TRBJ2-2; TRBD2 is a possible D gene (6 bases). Between the trimmed V and J ends, which lost 5 bases and 6 bases, there was a span of 10 bases. Germline assignment: CDR1 ENHRY and CDR2 SYGVKD. The CDR3 spans 13 residues. CDR3 sequence reads: CAISFRESGELFF. DNA of the CDR3: TGTGCCATCAGTTTTCGGGAGTCCGGGGAGCTGTTTTTT.

The chain recombines TRBV2 with TRBJ2-3, with D possibly being TRBD2 (6 bases). The CDR3 totals 13 residues. Germline CDR1 reads SNHLY; CDR2 reads FYNNEI. V was shortened by 1 base and J by 5 bases, with 7 bases between the two germline ends. The CDR3 DNA reads TGTGCCAGCAGTGAAGGGCGGGGAGATACGCAGTATTTT. This codes for CASSEGRGDTQYF.

The rearrangement uses TRBV30 and TRBJ1-6, with D possibly matching TRBD1 (5 bases). Germline CDR1 reads GTSNPN; CDR2 reads SVGIG (reference sequence). V was pared by 4 bases and J by 8 bases, with 12 bases between. This CDR3 region has 13 residues. CDR3 sequence: CAWTGGRDSPLHF. In DNA, the CDR3 is TGTGCCTGGACCGGGGGACGGGATTCACCCCTCCACTTT.

The chain couples TRBV30 to TRBJ1-4, with D possibly matching TRBD1 (6 bases). Germline values: CDR1 GTSNPN, CDR2 SVGIG (reference sequence). The ends were cut back, 7 bases at V and 0 bases at J, with 18 bases in the middle. The CDR3 spans 16 residues. The DNA for the CDR3 is TGTGCCTCGGACAGTTCAAGAGAAGCAACTAATGAAAAACTGTTTTTT. Its translation: CASDSSREATNEKLFF.

The chain combines TRBV4-1 with TRBJ1-5, with D uncertain. CDR3 length: 17 amino acids. Trimming removed 0 bases from V and 3 bases from J, with 15 bases in between. CDR1 is MGHRA and CDR2 is YSYEKL in the germline V gene. CDR3 residues: CASSQDPGGFNNQPQHF. The CDR3 DNA is TGCGCCAGCAGCCAAGACCCGGGTGGGTTTAACAATCAGCCCCAGCATTTT.

The chain uses TRBV19 and TRBJ2-3, with a possible D match to TRBD2 (5 bases). Germline V gives CDR1 LNHDA, CDR2 SQIVND (reference sequence). The V gene lost 2 bases and the J gene lost 4 bases, with 7 bases spanning the gap. CDR3 length: 13 amino acids. The CDR3 here is CASSIWTADTQYF. Written as DNA, the CDR3 is TGTGCCAGTAGTATATGGACTGCAGATACGCAGTATTTT.